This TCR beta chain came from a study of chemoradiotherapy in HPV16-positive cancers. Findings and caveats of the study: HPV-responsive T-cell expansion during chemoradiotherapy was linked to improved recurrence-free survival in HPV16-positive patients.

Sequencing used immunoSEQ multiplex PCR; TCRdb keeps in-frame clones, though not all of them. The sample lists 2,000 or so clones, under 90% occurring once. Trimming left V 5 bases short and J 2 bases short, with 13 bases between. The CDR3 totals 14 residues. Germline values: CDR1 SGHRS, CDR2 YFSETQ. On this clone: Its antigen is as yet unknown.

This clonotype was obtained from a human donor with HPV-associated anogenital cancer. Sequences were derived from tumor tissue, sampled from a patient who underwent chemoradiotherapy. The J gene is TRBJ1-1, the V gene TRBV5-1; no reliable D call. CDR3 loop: CASSTAGLNTEAFF. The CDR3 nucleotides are TGCGCCAGCAGTACCGCGGGCCTAAACACTGAAGCTTTCTTT.